The clone carrying this TCR beta chain has a count of ten or more. Antigen specificity is unknown. V dropped 2 bases and J dropped 4 bases, with 10 bases sitting between them. CDR3 length: 14 residues. Germline assignment: CDR1 SGHRS and CDR2 YFSETQ. As TCR cDNA was made by 5'RACE template switching, a universal primer site and UMIs were added. TCRdb used MiXCR to reprocess the 5' RACE reads, holding one entry per CDR3 protein. This sample has 320,000 or so distinct CDR3 sequences, with roughly 7.5% found just once. This sample was taken from a study of T cells after yellow fever vaccination. As for the study in general: Those fractions that held only low numbers of cells were prepared using the SMART-Seq v4 Ultra Low Input RNA kit. Study-level results: FACS-sorted repertoires might harbor abundant contaminating clonotypes from the bulk population.

The receptor's source is a man aged 18 to 30 who received the YFV17D yellow fever vaccine. The V and J genes are TRBV5-1 and TRBJ1-5; D remains ambiguous. This material consisted of PBMCs, taken more than 35 days after the first yellow fever vaccination. CDR3 residues: CASSLGGLNQPQHF. The CDR3 DNA reads TGCGCCAGCAGCTTAGGAGGGCTGAATCAGCCCCAGCATTTT.